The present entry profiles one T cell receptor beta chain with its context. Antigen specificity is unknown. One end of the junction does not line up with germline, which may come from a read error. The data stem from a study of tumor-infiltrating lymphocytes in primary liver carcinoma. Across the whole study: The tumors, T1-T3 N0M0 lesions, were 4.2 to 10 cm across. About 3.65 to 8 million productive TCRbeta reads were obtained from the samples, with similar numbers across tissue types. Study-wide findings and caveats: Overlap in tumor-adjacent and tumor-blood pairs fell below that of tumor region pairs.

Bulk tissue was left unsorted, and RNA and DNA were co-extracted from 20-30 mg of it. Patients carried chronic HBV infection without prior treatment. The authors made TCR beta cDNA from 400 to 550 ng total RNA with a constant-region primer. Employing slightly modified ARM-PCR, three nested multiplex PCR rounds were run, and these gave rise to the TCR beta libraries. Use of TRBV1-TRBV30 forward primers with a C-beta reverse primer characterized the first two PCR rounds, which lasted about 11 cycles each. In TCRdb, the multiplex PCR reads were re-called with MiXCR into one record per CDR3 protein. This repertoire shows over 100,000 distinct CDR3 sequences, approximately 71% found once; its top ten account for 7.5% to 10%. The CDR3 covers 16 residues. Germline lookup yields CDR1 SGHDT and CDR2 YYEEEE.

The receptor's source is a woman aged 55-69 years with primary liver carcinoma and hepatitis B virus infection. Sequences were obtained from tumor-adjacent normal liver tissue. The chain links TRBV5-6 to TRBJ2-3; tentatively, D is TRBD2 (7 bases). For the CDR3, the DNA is TGTGTCAGCAGCTTGGACAGCGGGACGGCCACAGATACGCAGTGTTTT. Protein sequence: CVSSLDSGTATDTQCF.